One and the same sample provided the 17 T cell receptor beta chains below, sequenced in a study of T cells in localized non-small cell lung cancer. TCRdb's copy holds only in-frame clones and misses some; the assay was immunoSEQ multiplex PCR. This sample has 25,000 to 35,000 clones, with around 92% found just once. This sample comprised peripheral blood mononuclear cells, obtained before any cancer treatment. The receptors were sampled from a woman aged 35-70 years with stage III lung adenocarcinoma.

The V and J genes are TRBV5-6 and TRBJ1-1; no firm D call. Germline V lookup: CDR1 SGHDT, CDR2 YYEEEE. The V end was cut by 4 bases, the J end by 2 bases, with 12 bases between. This CDR3 is 14 amino acids long. The CDR3 sequence: CASSRGRINTEAFF. The CDR3 DNA reads as TGTGCCAGCAGCCGAGGACGGATCAACACTGAAGCTTTCTTT.

The V and J genes are TRBV13 and TRBJ2-5, with D maybe TRBD2 (5 bases). With 2 bases removed from V and 5 bases from J, the gap between germline ends came to 24 bases. CDR1 is PRHDT, CDR2 FYEKMQ, per germline (reference sequence). This CDR3 has 18 amino acids. The CDR3 bases are TGTGCCAGCAGCTTAATACCTCCCCTACTAGGCAGCCGGGAGACCCAGTACTTC. Translated: CASSLIPPLLGSRETQYF.

CDR3 protein: CASRGTTYGYTF. The CDR3 nucleotides are TGTGCCAGCAGGGGGACAACCTATGGCTACACCTTC. The chain combines TRBV6-1 with TRBJ1-2, with D possibly TRBD1 on 6 matching bases. V was clipped by 6 bases and J by 4 bases, with 9 bases between them. The CDR3 covers 12 residues. CDR1 and CDR2 from the germline V gene are MNHNS and SASEGT.

This chain joins TRBV27 and TRBJ1-4; perhaps TRBD1 as D (5 bases). The CDR3 is 15 residues long. V was trimmed by 2 bases and J by 3 bases, leaving 10 bases between them. CDR1 is MNHEY, CDR2 SMNVEV, per germline (reference sequence). The CDR3 is CASSLTGEANEKLFF. The CDR3 DNA sequence: TGTGCCAGCAGTTTAACGGGGGAGGCTAATGAAAAACTGTTTTTT.

J is TRBJ2-7 and V is TRBV7-9, with TRBD2 matching 11 bases. Trimming at V came to 5 bases and at J to 0 bases, leaving 12 bases not matched to a gene. CDR3 length: 18 residues. Germline CDR1 is SEHNR and CDR2 is FQNEAQ (reference sequence). CDR3 region: CASSRRPTGLAGSYEQYF. For the CDR3, the DNA is TGTGCCAGCAGCCGAAGGCCCACAGGACTAGCGGGCTCCTACGAGCAGTACTTC.

The chain has TRBV9 and TRBJ1-2, with TRBD1 matching 10 bases. Germline-derived CDR1 and CDR2 are SGDLS and YYNGEE. This CDR3 has 14 residues. The J segment lost 2 bases and the V segment lost 4 bases, leaving 2 bases of the junction unmatched. CDR3 DNA sequence: TGTGCCAGCAGCAAGGGACAGGGGAACTATGGCTACACCTTC. Translated: CASSKGQGNYGYTF.

The chain's CDR3 is CASSLTGGANSPLHF. In DNA form, the CDR3 reads TGTGCCAGCTCACTTACAGGAGGCGCGAATTCACCCCTCCACTTT. This rearrangement joins TRBV18 to TRBJ1-6; TRBD1 might be the D (5 bases). The CDR3 runs to 15 residues. V lost 4 bases and J 7 bases, leaving 14 bases between the germline ends. CDR1 is KGHSH, CDR2 LQKENI, per germline.

The chain joins TRBV5-1 to TRBJ1-1; 7 bases are shared with TRBD1. CDR1 is SGHRS and CDR2 is YFSETQ in the germline V gene. V was clipped by 0 bases and J by 2 bases; unmatched bases: 7. The CDR3 covers 16 residues. The CDR3 DNA reads as TGCGCCAGCAGCTTGGGTCTCGGGACAGTTAACACTGAAGCTTTCTTT. Its protein is CASSLGLGTVNTEAFF.

The V gene is TRBV19, the J gene TRBJ1-2; D not certain. This CDR3 region has 15 residues. Trimming took off 0 bases at V and 8 bases at J, with 16 bases between the two ends. Germline CDR1 and CDR2: LNHDA and SQIVND (reference sequence). CDR3 sequence reads: CASSIDGRVRGGYTF. The CDR3 nucleotides are TGTGCCAGTAGTATAGATGGTAGAGTCCGTGGAGGCTACACCTTC.

This clone was counted a single time. The V and J genes are TRBV5-5 and TRBJ2-7; D tentatively fits TRBD1 or TRBD2 (6 bases each). CDR3 length equals 12 residues. From germline, CDR1 is SGHKS and CDR2 YYEKEE (reference sequence). The ends were cut back, 3 bases at V and 6 bases at J, with 10 bases in the middle. CDR3 loop: CASSSEGGEQYF. CDR3 DNA sequence: TGTGCCAGCAGCTCCGAGGGGGGCGAGCAGTACTTC. Full variable domain (rest looked up from reference TRBV5-5 and TRBJ2-7): DAGVTQSPTHLIKTRGQQVTLRCSPISGHKSVSWYQQVLGQGPQFIFQYYEKEERGRGNFPDRFSARQFPNYSSELNVNALLLGDSALYLCASSSEGGEQYFGPGTRLTVT.

The rearrangement joins TRBV9 to TRBJ2-1; no clear D. The V gene lost 0 bases and the J gene lost 6 bases, with 10 bases spanning the gap. CDR1 SGDLS and CDR2 YYNGEE come from the germline V gene. The CDR3 covers 14 residues. CDR3 DNA sequence: TGTGCCAGCAGCGTAGCTCCCCAGACCAATGAGCAGTTCTTC. Translating it yields CASSVAPQTNEQFF.

J is TRBJ2-7 and V is TRBV5-1; D might be TRBD1 (7 bases). V shed 5 bases and J shed 4 bases, with 13 bases lying between them. This CDR3 spans 13 amino acids. The V gene's germline CDR1 is SGHRS and CDR2 YFSETQ. CDR3 coding DNA: TGCGCCAGCAGTTCGACAGGGAGGTACGAGCAGTACTTC. Translation: CASSSTGRYEQYF.

In its sample, this clone was seen once. The chain uses TRBV6-5 and TRBJ2-4; D remains unclear. The CDR3 spans 15 residues. V was clipped by 0 bases and J by 2 bases, with 8 bases between them. CDR1 MNHEY and CDR2 SVGAGI come from the germline V gene. CDR3 in amino acids: CASSYSYGPKNIQYF. The CDR3 DNA follows: TGTGCCAGCAGTTACTCGTATGGCCCCAAAAACATTCAGTACTTC.

The rearrangement links TRBV6-1 to TRBJ2-1; a possible D gene is TRBD2 (6 bases). V was pared by 10 bases and J by 7 bases, with 23 bases between. The CDR3 spans 15 residues. Per germline, CDR1 MNHNS and CDR2 SASEGT. CDR3: CATSFPGTFTNEQFF. For the CDR3, the DNA is TGTGCCACTTCATTCCCCGGGACTTTCACGAATGAGCAGTTCTTC.

The CDR3 protein is CASTRRGWDTQYF. CDR3 nucleotides: TGTGCCAGCACCCGCCGGGGGTGGGATACGCAGTATTTT. The chain links TRBV27 to TRBJ2-3; TRBD2 is a possible D gene (6 bases). The CDR3 contains 13 residues. Germline V lookup: CDR1 MNHEY, CDR2 SMNVEV (reference sequence). The germline V and J ends were trimmed by 7 bases and 6 bases, with 14 bases remaining between them.

The chain recombines TRBV30 with TRBJ1-4; D not certain. Looked up from germline, CDR1 is GTSNPN and CDR2 is SVGIG (reference sequence). V lost 0 bases and J lost 5, with 13 bases in between. CDR3 length: 15 residues. CDR3 sequence: CAWSVGTSTNEKLFF. The CDR3, as DNA: TGTGCCTGGAGTGTAGGTACATCCACGAATGAAAAACTGTTTTTT.

The gene calls are TRBV18 and TRBJ1-1; 7 nucleotides agree with TRBD1. Germline V lookup: CDR1 KGHSH, CDR2 LQKENI. The CDR3 contains 13 residues. With 5 bases clipped from V and 2 bases from J, the junction kept 2 bases outside the gene matches. The CDR3 DNA reads TGTGCCAGCTCAAGACAGGGAAACACTGAAGCTTTCTTT. This translates into CASSRQGNTEAFF. The entire variable domain, with the rest obtained from reference TRBV18 and TRBJ1-1, is as follows: NAGVMQNPRHLVRRRGQEARLRCSPMKGHSHVYWYRQLPEEGLKFMVYLQKENIIDESGMPKERFSAEFPKEGPSILRIQQVVRGDSAAYFCASSRQGNTEAFFGQGTRLTVV.